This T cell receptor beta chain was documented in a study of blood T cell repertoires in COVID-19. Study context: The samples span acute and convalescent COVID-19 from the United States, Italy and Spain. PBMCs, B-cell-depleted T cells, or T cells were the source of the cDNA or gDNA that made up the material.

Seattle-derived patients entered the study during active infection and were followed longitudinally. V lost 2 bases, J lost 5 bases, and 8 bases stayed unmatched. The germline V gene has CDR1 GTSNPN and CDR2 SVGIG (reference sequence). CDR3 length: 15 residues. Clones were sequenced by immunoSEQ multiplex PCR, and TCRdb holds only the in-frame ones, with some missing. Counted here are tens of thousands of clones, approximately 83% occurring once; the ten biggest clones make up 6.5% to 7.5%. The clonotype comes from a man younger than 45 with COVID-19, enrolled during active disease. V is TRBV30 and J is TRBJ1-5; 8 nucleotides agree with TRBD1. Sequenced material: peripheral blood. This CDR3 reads CAWSPTDRGDQPQHF. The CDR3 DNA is TGTGCCTGGAGTCCCACAGACAGGGGCGATCAGCCCCAGCATTTT.